A single sample is the source of the 18 T cell receptor beta chains below, sequenced in a study of identical twins. TCRdb called the 5' RACE reads again in MiXCR, with one record for every CDR3 protein. This table holds 1.5 million or so distinct CDR3 sequences, more than 30% found once. Specimen: cord blood. All receptors derive from a newborn girl in good health.

There are a few counts of this clonotype. This sequence joins TRBV28 and TRBJ1-1; weak D call: TRBD1 (6 bases). V was clipped by 7 bases and J by 3 bases, with 15 bases between them. The CDR3 runs to 14 residues. Germline CDR1 is MDHEN and CDR2 is SYDVKM. The CDR3 reads CASNTDRNYTEAFF. CDR3 nucleotide sequence: TGTGCCAGCAACACAGACAGGAATTACACTGAAGCTTTCTTT. Full variable domain (remainder filled in from reference TRBV28 and TRBJ1-1): DVKVTQSSRYLVKRTGEKVFLECVQDMDHENMFWYRQDPGLGLRLIYFSYDVKMKEKGDIPEGYSVSREKKERFSLILESASTNQTSMYLCASNTDRNYTEAFFGQGTRLTVV.

The chain links TRBV24-1 to TRBJ2-7, with 8 bases lining up with TRBD2. The J call is in doubt because the DNA end fits TRBJ2-5 better. CDR3 size: 16 residues. Germline values: CDR1 KGHDR, CDR2 SFDVKD. DNA of the CDR3: TGTGCCACCAGTGATGCCCGACTAAGCGGGAGAGAGACCCAGTACTTC. It codes for CATSDARLSGRETQYF.

This clonotype was seen a few times. The chain recombines TRBV7-2 with TRBJ2-3; D call uncertain. CDR3 length: 16 residues. The germline V gene encodes CDR1 SGHTA and CDR2 FQGNSA. Trimming removed 1 base at V and 7 bases at J, with 18 bases between. CDR3 DNA: TGTGCCAGCAGCTTAGTCATGTCACACCGTGGGAATACGCAGTATTTT. This codes for CASSLVMSHRGNTQYF.

The chain joins TRBV5-1 to TRBJ2-7; tentatively, D is TRBD2 (5 bases). CDR1 and CDR2 from the germline V gene are SGHRS and YFSETQ. V lost 1 base, J lost 7 bases, and 21 bases lay in between. This CDR3 has 16 residues. CDR3 region: CASSLRSGWAYNEQYF. The CDR3 DNA sequence: TGCGCCAGCAGCTTGAGGTCGGGGTGGGCCTACAATGAGCAGTACTTC.

This clonotype was counted only a few times. CDR3 coding DNA: TGTGCCAGCAGTCTGGACAGCTTAATCAACTACGAGCAGTACTTC. Protein sequence: CASSLDSLINYEQYF. The rearrangement links TRBV11-1 to TRBJ2-7; D may be TRBD1 (6 bases). The CDR3 is 15 amino acids. Germline assignment: CDR1 SGHAT and CDR2 FQDESV (reference sequence). V lost 6 bases, J lost 3 bases, and 18 bases lay in between.

The CDR3 DNA is TGTGCCAGCAGTATTTGGACTCTCCGAAAGGGTAATGAAAAACTGTTTTTT. Protein: CASSIWTLRKGNEKLFF. The rearrangement links TRBV28 to TRBJ1-4; D remains ambiguous. V was pared by 5 bases and J by 4 bases, with 20 bases between. Per the germline V gene, CDR1 is MDHEN and CDR2 is SYDVKM. This CDR3 spans 17 amino acids.

There are a few counts of this clonotype. The chain has TRBV18 and TRBJ2-5; D gene uncertain. Looked up from germline, CDR1 is KGHSH and CDR2 is LQKENI. The CDR3 has 15 amino acids. Trimming took off 2 bases at V and 11 bases at J, with 21 bases between the two ends. The CDR3, as DNA: TGTGCCAGCTCACCAAATATTGTGGGTGACAATGAGCAGTACTTC. Translation: CASSPNIVGDNEQYF.

The chain carries TRBV6-5 and TRBJ2-6; D might be TRBD1 (6 bases). Per germline, CDR1 MNHEY and CDR2 SVGAGI. V lost 5 bases and J 3 bases, leaving 20 bases between the germline ends. The CDR3 totals 18 residues. The CDR3 nucleotides read TGTGCCAGCAGTAACCGACACAGGGAGCTGGATGGGGCCAACGTCCTGACTTTC. Its translation: CASSNRHRELDGANVLTF.

This clonotype was counted a few times. V gene TRBV4-1 combines with J gene TRBJ2-3; D unclear. CDR1 MGHRA and CDR2 YSYEKL come from the germline V gene. CDR3 length: 13 residues. Trimming removed 0 bases at V and 5 bases at J, with 6 bases between. DNA for the CDR3: TGCGCCAGCAGCCAAGAGTCGGAAGATACGCAGTATTTT. It translates to CASSQESEDTQYF.

The sample holds a few counts of this clonotype. The rearrangement links TRBV2 to TRBJ1-5; maybe TRBD1 (5 bases). In germline, CDR1 is SNHLY, CDR2 FYNNEI. The CDR3 length is 14 residues. V lost 6 bases and J 4 bases, leaving 13 bases between the germline ends. CDR3 sequence reads: CASRPTVLNQPQHF. The CDR3 bases are TGTGCCAGCAGGCCGACAGTTCTAAATCAGCCCCAGCATTTT.

The table lists this clonotype with many counts. The V and J genes are TRBV12-3 or TRBV12-4 and TRBJ1-1; perhaps TRBD1 as D (5 bases). V was shortened by 4 bases and J by 0 bases, with 9 bases between the two germline ends. CDR3 length equals 14 residues. In nucleotides, the CDR3 is TGTGCCAGCAGTTCCGGGACCCTGAACACTGAAGCTTTCTTT. This encodes CASSSGTLNTEAFF.

The chain couples TRBV6-1 to TRBJ2-4, with unresolved D. The J call is doubtful: the DNA matches TRBJ2-7 better. The germline V gene encodes CDR1 MNHNS and CDR2 SASEGT. CDR3 length: 13 residues. The DNA for the CDR3 is TGTGCCAGCCTCCAAGGGATGGCCTACGAGCAGTACTTC. Its translation is CASLQGMAYEQYF.

This clonotype was counted between two and nine times. This rearrangement joins TRBV5-1 to TRBJ1-4; the D is unclear. The CDR3 has 16 amino acids. Germline V CDR1 and CDR2: SGHRS, YFSETQ. Trimming removed 0 bases at V and 6 bases at J, with 15 bases between. The CDR3 protein is CASSLDGQPSYEKLFF. The CDR3 DNA sequence: TGCGCCAGCAGCTTGGATGGGCAGCCATCGTATGAAAAACTGTTTTTT.

In its sample, this clonotype was seen a few times. V is TRBV2 and J is TRBJ2-7; 8 bases match TRBD2. The CDR3 contains 16 residues. With 0 bases clipped from V and 3 bases from J, the junction kept 7 bases outside the gene matches. Germline CDR1 reads SNHLY; CDR2 reads FYNNEI. The DNA for the CDR3 is TGTGCCAGCAGTGAAGCGCTTAGCGGGGCTTACTACGAGCAGTACTTC. This translates into CASSEALSGAYYEQYF.

The chain joins TRBV5-6 to TRBJ1-1; D unresolved. V was shortened by 0 bases and J by 3 bases, with 6 bases between the two germline ends. The CDR3 covers 13 residues. Germline CDR1 and CDR2: SGHDT and YYEEEE. The CDR3 region has the DNA TGTGCCAGCAGCTTGGGGTATTACACTGAAGCTTTCTTT. Translation gives CASSLGYYTEAFF. Drawing the rest from reference TRBV5-6 and TRBJ1-1, the complete variable domain is DAGVTQSPTHLIKTRGQQVTLRCSPKSGHDTVSWYQQALGQGPQFIFQYYEEEERQRGNFPDRFSGHQFPNYSSELNVNALLLGDSALYLCASSLGYYTEAFFGQGTRLTVV.

CDR3 sequence: CASSLAPFTGYQETQYF. The CDR3 nucleotides are TGTGCCAGCAGCTTAGCGCCCTTTACAGGGTACCAAGAGACCCAGTACTTC. The chain carries TRBV7-2 and TRBJ2-5; D perhaps matches TRBD1 (6 bases). Trimming removed 0 bases at V and 0 bases at J, with 14 bases between. Germline V gives CDR1 SGHTA, CDR2 FQGNSA. The CDR3 has 17 residues.

This clonotype has just a few counts. The chain links TRBV27 to TRBJ2-7; D remains ambiguous. Trimming pared 5 bases from V and 4 bases from J, leaving 12 bases between. The CDR3 is 13 amino acids. Germline values: CDR1 MNHEY, CDR2 SMNVEV (reference sequence). For the CDR3, the DNA is TGTGCCAGCAGTGTTTATGCTGGATACGAGCAGTACTTC. This sequence encodes CASSVYAGYEQYF.

The table lists this clonotype with a few counts. The CDR3, as DNA: TGTGCCATCACTGGACGTGGGGATGGCTACACCTTC. Translated, it gives CAITGRGDGYTF. This chain uses TRBV10-3 with TRBJ1-2; no definite D call. From germline, CDR1 is ENHRY and CDR2 SYGVKD. The V gene lost 7 bases and the J gene lost 6 bases, with 12 bases spanning the gap. CDR3 length: 12 residues.